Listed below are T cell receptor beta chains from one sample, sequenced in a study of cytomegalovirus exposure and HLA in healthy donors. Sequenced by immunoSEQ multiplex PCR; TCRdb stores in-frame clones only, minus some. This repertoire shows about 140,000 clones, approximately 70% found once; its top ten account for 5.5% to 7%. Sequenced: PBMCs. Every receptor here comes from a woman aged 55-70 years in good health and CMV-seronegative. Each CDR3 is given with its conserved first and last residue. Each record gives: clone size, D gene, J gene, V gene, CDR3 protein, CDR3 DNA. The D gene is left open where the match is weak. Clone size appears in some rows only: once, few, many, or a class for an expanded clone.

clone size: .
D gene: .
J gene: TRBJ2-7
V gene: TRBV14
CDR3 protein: CASSPRTAAGVFHEQYF
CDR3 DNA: TGTGCCAGCAGCCCTCGGACCGCGGCGGGTGTTTTCCACGAGCAGTACTTC

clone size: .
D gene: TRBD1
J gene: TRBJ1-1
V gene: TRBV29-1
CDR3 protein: CSARQGNTEAFF
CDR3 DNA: TGCAGCGCTCGACAGGGGAACACTGAAGCTTTCTTT

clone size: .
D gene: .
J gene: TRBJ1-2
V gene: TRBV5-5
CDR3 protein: CASSLGSGREYGYTF
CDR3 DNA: TGTGCCAGCAGCTTGGGAAGCGGTCGCGAGTATGGCTACACCTTC

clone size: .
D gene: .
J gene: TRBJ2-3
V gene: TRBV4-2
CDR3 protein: CASSQEIVQGTQYF
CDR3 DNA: TGTGCCAGCAGCCAAGAAATCGTCCAGGGTACGCAGTATTTT

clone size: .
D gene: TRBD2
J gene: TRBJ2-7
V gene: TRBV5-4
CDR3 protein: CASSPGGAASYEQYF
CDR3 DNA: TGTGCCAGCAGCCCGGGGGGAGCGGCCTCCTACGAGCAGTACTTC

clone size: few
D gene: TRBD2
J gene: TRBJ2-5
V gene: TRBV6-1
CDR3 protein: CASSETSGGARETQYF
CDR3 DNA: TGTGCCAGCAGTGAAACAAGCGGGGGGGCCCGAGAGACCCAGTACTTC

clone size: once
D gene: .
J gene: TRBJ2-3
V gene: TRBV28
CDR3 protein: CASSSPVGFSDTQYF
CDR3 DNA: TGTGCCAGCAGTTCCCCCGTGGGCTTCTCAGATACGCAGTATTTT

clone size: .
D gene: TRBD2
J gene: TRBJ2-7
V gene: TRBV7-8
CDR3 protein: CASSLSGSSYEQYF
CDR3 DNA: TGTGCCAGCAGCTTGAGCGGGAGCTCCTACGAGCAGTACTTC

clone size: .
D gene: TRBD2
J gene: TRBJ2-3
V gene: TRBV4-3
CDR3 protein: CASSRGLAGGLHTDTQYF
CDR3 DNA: TGCGCCAGCAGCCGCGGACTAGCGGGGGGCCTACACACAGATACGCAGTATTTT

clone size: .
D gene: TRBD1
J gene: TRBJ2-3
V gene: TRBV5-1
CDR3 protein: CASSFPHRGITDTQYF
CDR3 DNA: TGCGCCAGCAGCTTCCCTCACAGGGGCATCACAGATACGCAGTATTTT

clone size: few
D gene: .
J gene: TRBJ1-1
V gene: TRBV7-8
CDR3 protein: CASSLIGPPGGTPEF
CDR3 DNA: TGTGCCAGCAGCCTTATCGGCCCGCCCGGTGGGACACCAGAATTT

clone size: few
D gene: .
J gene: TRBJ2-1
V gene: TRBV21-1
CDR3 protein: CASSRTRGCGNEQFF
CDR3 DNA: TGTGCCAGCAGCAGGACTCGAGGGTGTGGAAATGAGCAGTTCTTC

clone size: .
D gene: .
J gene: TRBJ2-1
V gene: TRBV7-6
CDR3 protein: CASSLAPPTRGAHEQFF
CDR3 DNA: TGTGCCAGCAGCTTAGCCCCCCCGACTAGAGGGGCCCATGAGCAGTTCTTC

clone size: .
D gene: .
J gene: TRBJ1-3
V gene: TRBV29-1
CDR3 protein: CSVVIGWSSGNTIYF
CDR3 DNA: TGCAGCGTTGTAATAGGATGGAGCTCTGGTAACACCATATATTTT

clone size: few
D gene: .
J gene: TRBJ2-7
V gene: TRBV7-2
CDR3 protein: CASNPWGGSGWQYF
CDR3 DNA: TGTGCCAGCAACCCCTGGGGCGGCAGTGGGTGGCAGTACTTC

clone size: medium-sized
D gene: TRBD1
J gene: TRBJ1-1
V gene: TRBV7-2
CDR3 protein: CASSLPTGATEAFF
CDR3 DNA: TGTGCCAGCAGCTTACCGACAGGGGCCACTGAAGCTTTCTTT

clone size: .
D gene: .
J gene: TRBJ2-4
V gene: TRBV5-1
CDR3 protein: CASSLGQVRAKNIQYF
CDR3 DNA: TGCGCCAGCAGCTTGGGACAGGTTCGTGCCAAAAACATTCAGTACTTC

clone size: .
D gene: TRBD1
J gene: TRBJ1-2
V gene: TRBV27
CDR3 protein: CASTDPTGLEGYTF
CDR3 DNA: TGTGCCAGCACAGACCCGACAGGGTTGGAAGGCTACACCTTC

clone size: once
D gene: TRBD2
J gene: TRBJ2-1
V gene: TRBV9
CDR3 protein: CASSPLLAGGYNEQFF
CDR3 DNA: TGTGCCAGCAGCCCCCTACTAGCGGGAGGGTACAATGAGCAGTTCTTC

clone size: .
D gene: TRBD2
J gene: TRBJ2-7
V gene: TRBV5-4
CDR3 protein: CASKASGYAEQYF
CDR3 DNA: TGTGCCAGCAAGGCTAGCGGGTACGCCGAGCAGTACTTC

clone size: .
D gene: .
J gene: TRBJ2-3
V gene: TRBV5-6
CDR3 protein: CASSLGVRASTDTQYF
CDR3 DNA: TGTGCCAGCAGCTTGGGTGTGAGGGCGAGCACAGATACGCAGTATTTT

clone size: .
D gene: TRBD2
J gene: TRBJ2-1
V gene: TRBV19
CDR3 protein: CASSIGGGAGVSGDEQFF
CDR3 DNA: TGTGCCAGTAGTATAGGGGGCGGAGCGGGGGTCTCCGGGGATGAGCAGTTCTTC

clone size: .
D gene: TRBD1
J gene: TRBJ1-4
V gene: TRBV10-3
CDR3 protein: CATADRGRGKLFF
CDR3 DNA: TGTGCCACGGCGGACAGGGGGCGCGGAAAACTGTTTTTT

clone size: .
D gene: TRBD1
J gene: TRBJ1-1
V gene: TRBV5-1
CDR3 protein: CASSPTGQIAEAFF
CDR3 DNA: TGCGCCAGCAGCCCTACGGGACAGATCGCTGAAGCTTTCTTT

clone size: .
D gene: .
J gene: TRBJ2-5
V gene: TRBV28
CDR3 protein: CASSSGGGLQETQYF
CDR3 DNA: TGTGCCAGCAGCTCAGGAGGAGGTTTACAAGAGACCCAGTACTTC

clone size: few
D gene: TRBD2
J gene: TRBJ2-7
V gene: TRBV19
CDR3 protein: CASSISLGGSSYEQYF
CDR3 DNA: TGTGCCAGTAGTATAAGCCTGGGGGGGAGCTCCTACGAGCAGTACTTC

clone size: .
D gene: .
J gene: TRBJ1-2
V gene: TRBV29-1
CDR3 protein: CSVEDRKGLREGAYGYTF
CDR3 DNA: TGCAGCGTTGAAGATCGCAAGGGACTCAGGGAAGGGGCCTATGGCTACACCTTC

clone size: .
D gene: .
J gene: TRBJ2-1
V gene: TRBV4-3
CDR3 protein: CASSQVGGAGQQFF
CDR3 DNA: TGCGCCAGCAGCCAAGTGGGGGGGGCGGGTCAACAGTTCTTC

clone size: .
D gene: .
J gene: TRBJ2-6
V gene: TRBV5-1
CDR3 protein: CASRRGGFYSGANVLTF
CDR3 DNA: TGCGCCAGCAGGAGGGGAGGTTTTTACTCTGGGGCCAACGTCCTGACTTTC

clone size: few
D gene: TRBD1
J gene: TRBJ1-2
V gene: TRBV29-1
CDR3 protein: CSAGGVGYGYTF
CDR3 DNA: TGCAGCGCAGGGGGCGTTGGCTATGGCTACACCTTC

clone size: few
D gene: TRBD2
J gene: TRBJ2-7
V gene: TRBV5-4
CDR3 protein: CASSIAGGRKQYF
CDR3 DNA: TGTGCCAGCAGCATAGCGGGGGGGCGGAAGCAGTACTTC

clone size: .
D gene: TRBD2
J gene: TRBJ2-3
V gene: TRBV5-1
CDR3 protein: CASSALAPALDTQYF
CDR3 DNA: TGCGCCAGCAGCGCACTAGCGCCCGCCCTAGATACGCAGTATTTT

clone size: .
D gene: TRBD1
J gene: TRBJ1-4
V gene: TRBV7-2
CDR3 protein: CASSLSPPGGVNEKLFF
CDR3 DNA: TGTGCCAGCAGCTTATCACCCCCAGGGGGCGTTAATGAAAAACTGTTTTTT

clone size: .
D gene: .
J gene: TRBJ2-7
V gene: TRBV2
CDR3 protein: CASSSSYEQYF
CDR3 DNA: TGTGCCAGCAGCTCCTCCTACGAGCAGTACTTC

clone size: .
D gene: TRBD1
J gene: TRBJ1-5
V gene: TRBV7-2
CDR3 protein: CASSLAGTGVQPQHF
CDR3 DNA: TGTGCCAGCAGCTTAGCCGGGACAGGGGTTCAGCCCCAGCATTTT

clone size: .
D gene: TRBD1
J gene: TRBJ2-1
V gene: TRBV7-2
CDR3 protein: CASSSDRGSYNEQFF
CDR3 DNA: TGTGCCAGCAGCTCCGACAGGGGGTCCTACAATGAGCAGTTCTTC

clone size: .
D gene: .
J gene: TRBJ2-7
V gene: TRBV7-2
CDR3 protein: CASSLRGASYEQYF
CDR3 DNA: TGTGCCAGCAGCTTAAGGGGCGCATCCTACGAGCAGTACTTC

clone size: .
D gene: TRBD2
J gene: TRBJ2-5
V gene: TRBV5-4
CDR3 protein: CASSPDLAGAAETQYF
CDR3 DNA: TGTGCCAGCAGCCCGGATCTAGCGGGAGCGGCGGAGACCCAGTACTTC

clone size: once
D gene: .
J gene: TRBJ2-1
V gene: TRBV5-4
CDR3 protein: CASSFNNEQFF
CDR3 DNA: TGTGCCAGCAGCTTCAACAATGAGCAGTTCTTC

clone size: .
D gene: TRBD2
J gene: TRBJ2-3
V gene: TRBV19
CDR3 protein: CASSGRSGGAVDTQYF
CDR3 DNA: TGTGCCAGTAGCGGAAGAAGCGGGGGGGCAGTGGATACGCAGTATTTT

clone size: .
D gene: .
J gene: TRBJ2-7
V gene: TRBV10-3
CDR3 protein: CAISDGQRPYEQYF
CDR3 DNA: TGTGCCATCAGTGATGGACAGCGCCCCTACGAGCAGTACTTC

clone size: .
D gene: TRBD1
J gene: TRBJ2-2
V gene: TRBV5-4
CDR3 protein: CASSLGAGGVPGELFF
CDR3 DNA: TGTGCCAGCAGCTTGGGGGCAGGGGGCGTCCCCGGGGAGCTGTTTTTT

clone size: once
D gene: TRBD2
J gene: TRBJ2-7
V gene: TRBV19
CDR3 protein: CATAGGLYEQYF
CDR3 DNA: TGTGCCACGGCGGGGGGTCTCTACGAGCAGTACTTC

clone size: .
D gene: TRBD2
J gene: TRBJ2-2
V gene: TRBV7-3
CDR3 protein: CASSLSLAGGRNTGELFF
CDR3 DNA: TGTGCCAGCAGCTTATCCCTAGCGGGGGGGAGGAACACCGGGGAGCTGTTTTTT

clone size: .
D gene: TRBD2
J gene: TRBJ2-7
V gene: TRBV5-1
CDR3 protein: CASSPQTSGVYEQYF
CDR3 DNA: TGCGCCAGCAGCCCGCAGACTAGCGGAGTCTACGAGCAGTACTTC

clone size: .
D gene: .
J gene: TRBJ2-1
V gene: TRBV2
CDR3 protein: CASSLLVSSYNEQFF
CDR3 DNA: TGTGCCAGCAGCCTTCTCGTTAGCTCCTACAATGAGCAGTTCTTC

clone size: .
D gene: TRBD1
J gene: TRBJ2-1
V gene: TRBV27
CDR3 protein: CASSFGTARNEQFF
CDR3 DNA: TGTGCCAGCAGTTTCGGGACAGCCCGTAATGAGCAGTTCTTC

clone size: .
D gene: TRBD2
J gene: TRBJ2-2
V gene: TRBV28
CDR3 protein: CASSPGGAGELFF
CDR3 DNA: TGTGCCAGCAGTCCGGGGGGGGCCGGGGAGCTGTTTTTT

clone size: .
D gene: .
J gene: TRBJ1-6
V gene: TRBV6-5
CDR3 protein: CASSYSRGDSPLHF
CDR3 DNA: TGTGCCAGCAGTTACTCGCGGGGTGATTCACCCCTCCACTTT

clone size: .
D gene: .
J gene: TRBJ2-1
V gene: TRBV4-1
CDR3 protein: CASGQYNEQFF
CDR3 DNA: TGCGCCAGCGGGCAGTACAATGAGCAGTTCTTC

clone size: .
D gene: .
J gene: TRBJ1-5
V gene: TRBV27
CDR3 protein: CASSRTGGFDQPQHF
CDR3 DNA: TGTGCCAGCAGCAGGACGGGGGGGTTCGATCAGCCCCAGCATTTT

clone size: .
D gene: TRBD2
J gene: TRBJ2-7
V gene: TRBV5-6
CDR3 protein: CASSLTRREDHEQYF
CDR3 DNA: TGTGCCAGCAGCTTGACGCGGCGGGAGGACCACGAGCAGTACTTC

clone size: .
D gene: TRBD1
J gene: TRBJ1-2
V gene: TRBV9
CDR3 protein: CASSVADRDRGGYGYTF
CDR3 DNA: TGTGCCAGCAGCGTAGCCGACCGGGACAGGGGGGGGTATGGCTACACCTTC

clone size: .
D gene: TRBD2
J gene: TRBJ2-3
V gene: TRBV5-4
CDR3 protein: CASSWASGPTDTQYF
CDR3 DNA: TGTGCCAGCAGCTGGGCTAGCGGGCCCACAGATACGCAGTATTTT